Each of the 26 T cell receptor beta chains below was sequenced from the same sample in a study of neurological immune-mediated disorders. A single record per CDR3 protein comes from TCRdb applying MiXCR to the 5' RACE reads. The table has about 38,000 distinct CDR3 sequences, roughly 4.8% seen once. Specimen: CD4+ T cells from blood. The receptors originated from a man younger than 35 in good health.

This clonotype was recorded at least ten times. The rearrangement joins TRBV14 to TRBJ2-2; D possibly matches TRBD1 or TRBD2 (5 bases each). Germline CDR1 and CDR2: SGHDN and FVKESK. The V gene lost 0 bases and the J gene lost 5 bases, with 13 bases spanning the gap. The CDR3 is 16 amino acids. The chain's CDR3 is CASSQERVWGTGELFF. Here the CDR3 DNA reads TGTGCCAGCAGCCAAGAGCGAGTATGGGGGACCGGGGAGCTGTTTTTT.

This clonotype was counted many times. The chain is built from TRBV20-1 and TRBJ2-1; TRBD2 aligns across 12 bases. Germline assignment: CDR1 DFQATT and CDR2 SNEGSKA (reference sequence). After removal of 6 bases from V and 10 bases from J, the junction contained 10 bases not matched to a gene. The CDR3 totals 14 residues. The CDR3 sequence: CSATLAGGSREQFF. The CDR3 nucleotides are TGCAGTGCAACTCTAGCGGGGGGGTCCCGGGAGCAGTTCTTC.

This clonotype has a count of ten or more. V and J are TRBV5-1 and TRBJ2-7; 9 bases map to TRBD2. With 5 bases clipped from V and 5 bases from J, the junction kept 14 bases outside the gene matches. The CDR3 spans 16 residues. The germline CDR1 and CDR2 sequences are SGHRS and YFSETQ. The CDR3 reads CASRLAGDNYRHEQYF. The CDR3 nucleotides are TGCGCCAGCAGACTAGCGGGTGATAACTATCGCCACGAGCAGTACTTC.

The sample holds many counts of this clonotype. The CDR3 nucleotides read TGCGCCAGCAGCTTGTACGGCCCGAGCTCCTACAATGAGCAGTTCTTC. This gives the protein CASSLYGPSSYNEQFF. V is TRBV5-1 and J is TRBJ2-1; D unclear. Trimming shortened V by 1 base and J by 0 bases, and 11 bases separated the two germline ends. The CDR3 has 16 residues. Per germline, CDR1 SGHRS and CDR2 YFSETQ. Combining the CDR3 with reference TRBV5-1 and TRBJ2-1 gives the whole variable domain KAGVTQTPRYLIKTRGQQVTLSCSPISGHRSVSWYQQTPGQGLQFLFEYFSETQRNKGNFPGRFSGRQFSNSRSEMNVSTLELGDSALYLCASSLYGPSSYNEQFFGPGTRLTVL.

At least ten counts were recorded for this clonotype. The chain carries TRBV6-6 and TRBJ2-4; 10 bases match TRBD2. V lost 6 bases, J lost 7 bases, and 3 bases stayed unmatched. The length of the CDR3 is 13 residues. Germline V gives CDR1 MNHNY, CDR2 SVGAGI (reference sequence). CDR3 in DNA: TGTGCCAGCAGCCCGGGACTAGCGAACATTCAGTACTTC. Translation gives CASSPGLANIQYF.

DNA of the CDR3: TGCGCCAGCAGCTTGGGACAGTTGGTCTATGGCTACACCTTC. Its protein is CASSLGQLVYGYTF. The chain joins TRBV5-1 to TRBJ1-2; tentatively, D is TRBD1 (5 bases). The CDR3 is 14 residues long. The germline V gene has CDR1 SGHRS and CDR2 YFSETQ. Deletions cut 0 bases from V and 4 bases from J, with 10 bases between.

This clonotype occurred many times. The chain carries TRBV7-2 and TRBJ2-5; TRBD2 aligns across 9 bases. Germline V gene lookup returns CDR1 SGHTA and CDR2 FQGNSA. Trimming at V came to 1 base and at J to 4 bases, leaving 10 bases not matched to a gene. The CDR3 extends over 17 amino acids. The DNA of the CDR3 is TGTGCCAGCAGCTTAGTATGGCGGGGGGGGCCGGGAGAGACCCAGTACTTC. This sequence encodes CASSLVWRGGPGETQYF.

This clonotype was seen many times. This chain uses TRBV7-2 with TRBJ1-1, with D possibly TRBD1 on 5 matching bases. CDR1 SGHTA and CDR2 FQGNSA come from the germline V gene. The CDR3 totals 17 residues. V lost 4 bases and J lost 0, with 18 bases in between. The CDR3 region is CASSYRFRGRMNTEAFF. The CDR3 nucleotides are TGTGCCAGCAGCTACCGATTTAGGGGCCGCATGAACACTGAAGCTTTCTTT.

This clonotype came up many times. The chain is built from TRBV5-6 and TRBJ1-4; the D gene is possibly TRBD1 (5 bases). The V end was cut by 4 bases, the J end by 0 bases, with 16 bases between. The V gene's germline CDR1 is SGHDT and CDR2 YYEEEE. The CDR3 runs 17 residues. The CDR3: CASSSPGPKTTNEKLFF. CDR3 nucleotide sequence: TGTGCCAGCAGCAGCCCGGGACCGAAAACAACTAATGAAAAACTGTTTTTT.

This clonotype was seen many times. The chain couples TRBV6-1 to TRBJ2-7; TRBD1 is a possible D gene (6 bases). The CDR3 consists of 15 residues. Germline V gene lookup returns CDR1 MNHNS and CDR2 SASEGT. The V end was cut by 0 bases, the J end by 2 bases, with 11 bases between. CDR3: CASSEATGLPYEQYF. Here the CDR3 DNA reads TGTGCCAGCAGTGAAGCCACAGGGCTCCCCTACGAGCAGTACTTC.

This clonotype was observed at least ten times. CDR3 sequence reads: CASSIGPENTEAFF. As DNA, the CDR3 is TGTGCCAGCTCCATCGGCCCGGAGAACACTGAAGCTTTCTTT. V usage is TRBV18 and J usage is TRBJ1-1; no clear D. Germline CDR1 is KGHSH and CDR2 is LQKENI. Trimming left V 6 bases short and J 1 base short, with 12 bases between. The CDR3 has 14 amino acids.

In this sample, this clonotype turned up many times. This chain links TRBV7-2 with TRBJ2-3; 9 bases agree with TRBD1. The CDR3 extends over 15 amino acids. Losses at the gene ends were 4 bases for V and 2 bases for J; bases not matched to a gene: 4. Per the germline V gene, CDR1 is SGHTA and CDR2 is FQGNSA. The CDR3 DNA follows: TGTGCCAGCAGCTCGACAGGGGGAATCACAGATACGCAGTATTTT. It translates to CASSSTGGITDTQYF.

This clonotype was seen ten or more times. The chain has TRBV18 and TRBJ2-3; 10 positions match TRBD2. This CDR3 is 16 amino acids long. Unmatched junction bases numbered 4, after V lost 2 bases and J lost 2 bases. Germline V gives CDR1 KGHSH, CDR2 LQKENI. DNA for the CDR3: TGTGCCAGCTCACCATTACTAGCGGGGCTCACAGATACGCAGTATTTT. Protein sequence: CASSPLLAGLTDTQYF.

This clonotype was observed at least ten times. The chain links TRBV12-3 or TRBV12-4 to TRBJ2-4; D is unclear. The V end was cut by 3 bases, the J end by 0 bases, with 9 bases between. The CDR3 is 15 residues long. The CDR3 here is CASSFVKVAKNIQYF. CDR3 bases: TGTGCCAGCAGTTTTGTAAAGGTAGCCAAAAACATTCAGTACTTC.

This clonotype was observed many times. The chain has TRBV6-5 and TRBJ1-2; the D is unclear. V shed 2 bases and J shed 2 bases, with 18 bases lying between them. CDR1 and CDR2 from the germline V gene are MNHEY and SVGAGI. The CDR3 is 17 amino acids. Here the CDR3 DNA reads TGTGCCAGCAGTTACCGCGGACGGACCTTGGGGAACTATGGCTACACCTTC. Its translation is CASSYRGRTLGNYGYTF.

This clonotype was seen many times. The CDR3 coding sequence is TGTGCCAGCAGTGTTTCCCGTCCAAATAATTCACCCCTCCACTTT. It codes for CASSVSRPNNSPLHF. V and J are TRBV2 and TRBJ1-6; D ambiguous. Germline V CDR1 and CDR2: SNHLY, FYNNEI. The CDR3 consists of 15 residues. Trimming removed 4 bases at V and 5 bases at J, with 12 bases between.

This clonotype was recorded at least ten times. This sequence joins TRBV10-2 and TRBJ2-1; D is possibly TRBD2 (6 bases). The ends were cut back, 5 bases at V and 0 bases at J, with 14 bases in the middle. The CDR3 runs to 16 residues. Germline assignment: CDR1 WSHSY and CDR2 SAAADI. CDR3 DNA: TGCGCCAGCAGTTCTCGAGCGGGTAGCTCCTACAATGAGCAGTTCTTC. Translated: CASSSRAGSSYNEQFF.

There are many counts of this clonotype. This chain links TRBV7-8 with TRBJ1-6; D unclear. The CDR3 is made up of 12 amino acids. Germline CDR1 and CDR2: SGHVS and FQNEAQ. Trimming stripped 5 bases from V and 15 bases from J, with 14 bases between. This chain's CDR3 is CASSQPRVNLHF. In DNA form, the CDR3 reads TGTGCCAGCAGCCAGCCACGGGTTAACCTCCACTTT.

In this sample, this clonotype turned up many times. The rearrangement uses TRBV20-1 and TRBJ1-1; 11 nucleotides align to TRBD1. This CDR3 has 15 residues. Germline V gene lookup returns CDR1 DFQATT and CDR2 SNEGSKA (reference sequence). With 3 bases clipped from V and 2 bases from J, the junction kept 5 bases outside the gene matches. This chain's CDR3 is CSASQWTGGNTEAFF. The DNA for the CDR3 is TGCAGTGCTAGCCAATGGACAGGGGGCAACACTGAAGCTTTCTTT.

The table lists this clonotype with many counts. The V gene is TRBV7-9, the J gene TRBJ1-6; D is ambiguous. Trimming took 1 base from V and 7 from J, leaving 5 bases between them. Germline CDR1 SEHNR, CDR2 FQNEAQ (reference sequence). The CDR3 contains 13 residues. The CDR3 loop reads CASSLDVNSPLHF. In nucleotides, the CDR3 is TGTGCCAGCAGCTTAGACGTGAATTCACCCCTCCACTTT.

This clonotype has ten or more counts. This chain links TRBV29-1 with TRBJ2-7, with 8 bases lining up with TRBD1. The CDR3 runs to 12 residues. Germline-derived CDR1 and CDR2 are SQVTM and ANQGSEA. Losses at the gene ends were 4 bases for V and 3 bases for J; bases not matched to a gene: 2. CDR3 in DNA: TGCAGCGTTGCGGACAGGGACTACGAGCAGTACTTC. Protein: CSVADRDYEQYF.

This clonotype was detected ten times or more. The chain recombines TRBV7-2 with TRBJ2-2; 9 nucleotides align to TRBD2. CDR1 is SGHTA, CDR2 FQGNSA, per germline. V was clipped by 2 bases and J by 2 bases; unmatched bases: 15. The CDR3 sequence is 20 residues long. The CDR3 nucleotides are TGTGCCAGCAGCTTAAATCCCGTTTTAGCGGGGGCTATTAACACCGGGGAGCTGTTTTTT. This gives the protein CASSLNPVLAGAINTGELFF.

In its sample, this clonotype was seen many times. This chain joins TRBV6-2 or TRBV6-3 and TRBJ2-2; D perhaps matches TRBD2 (5 bases). CDR1 and CDR2 from the germline V gene are MNHEY and SVGEGT. The CDR3 spans 18 residues. V lost 3 bases, J lost 6 bases, and 23 bases lay in between. CDR3 sequence (DNA): TGTGCCAGCAGTTATCAGGCGCAGACTCTTAGGAGGTCCGGGGAGCTGTTTTTT. As protein: CASSYQAQTLRRSGELFF.

This clonotype occurred many times. V usage is TRBV20-1 and J usage is TRBJ1-6; 8 nucleotides align to TRBD1. The length of the CDR3 is 15 residues. The germline gives CDR1 DFQATT, CDR2 SNEGSKA (reference sequence). V dropped 1 base and J dropped 7; count of bases not matched to a gene: 6. CDR3 in DNA: TGCAGTGCTAGAGGCCTCAGGGGGCAAAATTCACCCCTCCACTTT. Its translation: CSARGLRGQNSPLHF.

Ten or more counts support this clonotype. The chain couples TRBV12-3 or TRBV12-4 to TRBJ1-6; possible D gene TRBD1, 5 bases. The CDR3 covers 14 residues. V dropped 3 bases and J dropped 7 bases, with 10 bases sitting between them. Here the CDR3 reads CASSFFQGNSPLHF. The CDR3 DNA reads TGTGCCAGCAGTTTCTTCCAGGGAAATTCACCCCTCCACTTT.

This clonotype appeared many times. The rearrangement uses TRBV7-2 and TRBJ2-7; D is undetermined. The CDR3 sequence is 16 residues long. V shed 3 bases and J shed 4 bases, with 19 bases lying between them. The germline V gene encodes CDR1 SGHTA and CDR2 FQGNSA. The CDR3 reads CASSLLPRLSAYEQYF. The CDR3 region has the DNA TGTGCCAGCAGCTTGCTTCCCCGGCTATCGGCGTACGAGCAGTACTTC.